The 10 T cell receptor beta chains below were found in one sample sequenced in a study of preoperative IRX-2 immunotherapy in early breast cancer. Treatment denoted: preoperative locoregional IRX-2 cytokine immunotherapy. Data came from immunoSEQ multiplex PCR; TCRdb stores just in-frame clones and leaves some out. The sample lists approximately 12,000 clones, roughly 93% occurring once. The sample was acquired from a patient treated with IRX-2 immunotherapy. The source of these receptors is a human donor with breast cancer.

This clone was counted a single time. The chain recombines TRBV25-1 with TRBJ2-3, with a tentative D call TRBD2 (5 bases). The CDR3 runs to 17 residues. CDR1 is MGHDK, CDR2 SYGVNS, per germline. V shed 1 base and J shed 2 bases, with 16 bases lying between them. The CDR3 loop is CASSEWAAGVNTDTQYF. DNA for the CDR3: TGTGCCAGCAGTGAATGGGCAGCCGGGGTAAACACAGATACGCAGTATTTT.

This clone was picked up one time. The genes are TRBV7-6 and TRBJ2-1, with 10 bases identical to TRBD2. This CDR3 comprises 18 residues. From germline, CDR1 is SGHVS and CDR2 FNYEAQ. The ends lost 2 bases at V and 4 bases at J; junction bases unmatched: 11. Here the CDR3 reads CASSLRLASGGIYNEQFF. The CDR3 DNA reads as TGTGCCAGCAGCTTACGGTTGGCTAGCGGGGGAATATACAATGAGCAGTTCTTC.

The V gene is TRBV6-1, the J gene TRBJ1-1; D is undetermined. CDR3 length equals 16 residues. Germline V gene sequence: CDR1 MNHNS, CDR2 SASEGT. The V end lost 3 bases, the J end lost 5 bases, and 19 bases lay between the germline ends. The CDR3 protein is CASSDFPVLVRTEAFF. The DNA of the CDR3 is TGTGCCAGCAGTGATTTCCCAGTATTGGTACGGACTGAAGCTTTCTTT.

This clone was counted a few times. The V gene is TRBV7-9, the J gene TRBJ2-6; the D gene is possibly TRBD1 (6 bases). Trimming cost V 0 bases and J 0 bases, with 12 bases left between them. Germline V CDR1 and CDR2: SEHNR, FQNEAQ (reference sequence). The CDR3 spans 18 residues. CDR3 region: CASSLAGGGPSGANVLTF. The CDR3 coding sequence is TGTGCCAGCAGCTTAGCTGGGGGCGGCCCCTCTGGGGCCAACGTCCTGACTTTC.

V gene TRBV5-5 combines with J gene TRBJ1-3, with TRBD1 matching 9 bases. There are 13 residues in the CDR3. J was trimmed by 8 bases and V by 2 bases; bases with no gene match: 2. From germline, CDR1 is SGHKS and CDR2 YYEKEE (reference sequence). This CDR3 is CASSFTGGDTIYF. CDR3 in DNA: TGTGCCAGCAGCTTCACAGGGGGCGACACCATATATTTT.

This clone is hyperexpanded by share. This chain joins TRBV27 and TRBJ2-1; D unclear. CDR3 length: 12 residues. The V end was cut by 3 bases, the J end by 7 bases, with 7 bases between. Germline assignment: CDR1 MNHEY and CDR2 SMNVEV (reference sequence). The CDR3 DNA sequence: TGTGCCAGCAGTTTTGGAGTTAATGAGCAGTTCTTC. This codes for CASSFGVNEQFF.

This sequence joins TRBV10-2 and TRBJ2-7, with 9 bases identical to TRBD1. Germline V gene sequence: CDR1 WSHSY, CDR2 SAAADI. Trimming at V came to 2 bases and at J to 2 bases, leaving 7 bases not matched to a gene. There are 16 residues in the CDR3. In DNA, the CDR3 is TGCGCCAGCAGTGAGCTGGTGGGGACAGGGACCTACGAGCAGTACTTC. It encodes CASSELVGTGTYEQYF.

The J gene is TRBJ2-2, the V gene TRBV7-9; TRBD1 matches 7 bases. V was pared by 6 bases and J by 0 bases, with 10 bases of the junction left unmatched. The CDR3 totals 17 residues. The germline CDR1 and CDR2 sequences are SEHNR and FQNEAQ (reference sequence). The CDR3 nucleotides are TGTGCCAGCAGGGCCTTTGGGCAGGGGGCGAACACCGGGGAGCTGTTTTTT. Amino acid sequence: CASRAFGQGANTGELFF.

This clone turned up a few times. The chain recombines TRBV7-2 with TRBJ2-2, with no clear D. This CDR3 region has 15 residues. V was trimmed by 4 bases and J by 1 base, leaving 10 bases between them. CDR1 is SGHTA and CDR2 is FQGNSA in the germline V gene. CDR3 coding DNA: TGTGCCAGCAGCTCCGGGTTTCTGAACACCGGGGAGCTGTTTTTT. It is translated as CASSSGFLNTGELFF. The full variable domain, in which reference TRBV7-2 and TRBJ2-2 provide the parts outside the CDR3, is GAGVSQSPSNKVTEKGKDVELRCDPISGHTALYWYRQSLGQGLEFLIYFQGNSAPDKSGLPSDRFSAERTGGSVSTLTIQRTQQEDSAVYLCASSSGFLNTGELFFGEGSRLTVL.

The V gene is TRBV5-1, the J gene TRBJ1-6; D gene uncertain. Trimming removed 5 bases from V and 5 bases from J, with 17 bases in between. The CDR3 has 16 amino acids. Germline CDR1 and CDR2: SGHRS and YFSETQ. The CDR3 DNA is TGCGCCAGCAGTCCCGGACCGTCGCTTAATAATTCACCCCTCCACTTT. Translation: CASSPGPSLNNSPLHF.